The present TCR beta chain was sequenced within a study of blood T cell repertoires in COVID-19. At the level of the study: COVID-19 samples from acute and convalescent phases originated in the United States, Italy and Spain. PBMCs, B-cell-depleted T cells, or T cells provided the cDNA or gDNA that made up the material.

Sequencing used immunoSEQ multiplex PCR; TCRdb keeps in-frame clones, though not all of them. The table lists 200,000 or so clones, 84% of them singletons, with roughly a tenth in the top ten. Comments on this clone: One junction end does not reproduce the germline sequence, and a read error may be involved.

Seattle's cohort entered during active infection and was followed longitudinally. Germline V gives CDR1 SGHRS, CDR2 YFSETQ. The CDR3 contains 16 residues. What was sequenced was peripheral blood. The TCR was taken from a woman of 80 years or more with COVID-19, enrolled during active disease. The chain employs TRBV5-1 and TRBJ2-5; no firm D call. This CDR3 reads CANSFTTAAARETQYF. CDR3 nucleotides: TGCGCCAACAGCTTCACTACGGCGGCGGCACGAGAGACCCAGTACTTC.